One T cell receptor beta chain is described in this entry. Its matching antigen is unknown. Trimming removed 1 base at V and 3 bases at J, with 18 bases between. The germline gives CDR1 SGHTS, CDR2 YDEGEE. This CDR3 comprises 17 residues. The sample originates from a study of OX40 agonist ivuxolimab in advanced cancers. Study as a whole: Each dose-escalation patient presented with hepatocellular carcinoma, melanoma, renal cell or head and neck cancer. Study findings and constraints: No determination was made of the antigen specificity of the expanded peripheral T cells. Clones of CD4+ and CD8+ blood T cells grew by week 6 at doses of 0.1 to 3.0 mg/kg.

Drawing of blood for sampling happened at baseline, at cycle 4 day 1, and at cycle 7 day 1. Profiling relied on immunoSEQ multiplex PCR, and the TCRdb table lists in-frame clones only, not all of them. The sample has around 38,000 clones, around 92% seen once; the top ten hold roughly 9.8%. The receptor was derived from an adult with an advanced solid tumor such as melanoma, head and neck, liver or kidney cancer. V gene TRBV5-8 combines with J gene TRBJ2-3, with D possibly matching TRBD2 (6 bases). The material was CD4+ or CD8+ T cells sorted from blood, obtained in a trial of the OX40 agonist ivuxolimab. The CDR3 coding sequence is TGTGCCAGCAGCTTGCACGGGGGACTGCTCTTAACAGATACGCAGTATTTT. It is translated as CASSLHGGLLLTDTQYF.